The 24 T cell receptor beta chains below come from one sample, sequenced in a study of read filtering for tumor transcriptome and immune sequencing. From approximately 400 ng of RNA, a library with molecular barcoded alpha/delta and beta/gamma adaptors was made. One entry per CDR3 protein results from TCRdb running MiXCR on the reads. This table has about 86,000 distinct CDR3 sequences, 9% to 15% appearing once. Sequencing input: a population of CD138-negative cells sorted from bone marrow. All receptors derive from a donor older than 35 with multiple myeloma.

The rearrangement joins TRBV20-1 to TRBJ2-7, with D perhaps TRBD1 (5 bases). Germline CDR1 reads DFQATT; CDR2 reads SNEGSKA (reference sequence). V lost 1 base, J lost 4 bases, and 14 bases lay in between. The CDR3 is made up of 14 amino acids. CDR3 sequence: CSARVSTGPYEQYF. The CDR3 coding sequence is TGCAGTGCTAGAGTGTCTACAGGACCGTACGAGCAGTACTTC.

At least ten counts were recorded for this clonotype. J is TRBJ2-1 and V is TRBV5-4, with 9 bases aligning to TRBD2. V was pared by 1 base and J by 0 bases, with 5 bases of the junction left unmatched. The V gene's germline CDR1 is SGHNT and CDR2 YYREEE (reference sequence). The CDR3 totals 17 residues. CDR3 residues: CASSLTAGGLSYNEQFF. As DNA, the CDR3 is TGTGCCAGCAGCTTGACGGCGGGAGGGCTCTCCTACAATGAGCAGTTCTTC.

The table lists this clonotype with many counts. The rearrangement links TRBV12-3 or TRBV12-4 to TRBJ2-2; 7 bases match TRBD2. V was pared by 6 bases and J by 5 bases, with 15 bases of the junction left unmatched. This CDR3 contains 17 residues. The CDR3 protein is CASSASLAGVLTGELFF. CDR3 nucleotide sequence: TGTGCCAGCAGCGCCTCCCTCGCGGGAGTACTTACCGGGGAGCTGTTTTTT.

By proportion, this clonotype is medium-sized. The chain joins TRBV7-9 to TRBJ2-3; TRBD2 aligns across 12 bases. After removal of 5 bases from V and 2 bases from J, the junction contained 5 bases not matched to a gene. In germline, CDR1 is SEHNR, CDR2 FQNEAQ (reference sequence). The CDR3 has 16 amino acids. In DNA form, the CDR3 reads TGTGCCAGCAGCCGGACTAGCGGGACGATCACAGATACGCAGTATTTT. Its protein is CASSRTSGTITDTQYF.

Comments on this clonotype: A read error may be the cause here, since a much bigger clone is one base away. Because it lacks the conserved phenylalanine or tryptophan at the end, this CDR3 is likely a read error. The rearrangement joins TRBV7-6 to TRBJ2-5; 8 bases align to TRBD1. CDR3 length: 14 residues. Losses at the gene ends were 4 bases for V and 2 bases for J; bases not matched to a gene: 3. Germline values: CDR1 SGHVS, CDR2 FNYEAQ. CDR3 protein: CASSSTGGQETQYL. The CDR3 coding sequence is TGTGCCAGCAGCTCCACAGGGGGGCAAGAGACCCAGTACCTC.

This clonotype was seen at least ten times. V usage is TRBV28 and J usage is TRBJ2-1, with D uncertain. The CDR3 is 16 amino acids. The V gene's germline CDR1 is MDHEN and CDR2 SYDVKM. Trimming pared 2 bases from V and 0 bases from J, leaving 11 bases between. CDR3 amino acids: CASSLPQIYSYNEQFF. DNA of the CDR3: TGTGCCAGCAGTTTACCACAGATTTACTCCTACAATGAGCAGTTCTTC.

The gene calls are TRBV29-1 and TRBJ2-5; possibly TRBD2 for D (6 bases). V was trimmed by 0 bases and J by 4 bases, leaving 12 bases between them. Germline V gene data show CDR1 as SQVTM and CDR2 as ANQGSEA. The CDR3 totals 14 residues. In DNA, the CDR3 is TGCAGCGTTGAAGATATGGAGGGCCGAGAGACCCAGTACTTC. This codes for CSVEDMEGRETQYF.

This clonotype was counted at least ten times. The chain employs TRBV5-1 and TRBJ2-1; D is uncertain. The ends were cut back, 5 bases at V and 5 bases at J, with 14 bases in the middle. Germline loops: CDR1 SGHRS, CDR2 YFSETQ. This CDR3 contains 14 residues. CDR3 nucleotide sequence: TGCGCCAGCAGGCCGATAGGCAGAGACAATGAGCAGTTCTTC. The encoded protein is CASRPIGRDNEQFF. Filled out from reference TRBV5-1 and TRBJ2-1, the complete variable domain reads KAGVTQTPRYLIKTRGQQVTLSCSPISGHRSVSWYQQTPGQGLQFLFEYFSETQRNKGNFPGRFSGRQFSNSRSEMNVSTLELGDSALYLCASRPIGRDNEQFFGPGTRLTVL.

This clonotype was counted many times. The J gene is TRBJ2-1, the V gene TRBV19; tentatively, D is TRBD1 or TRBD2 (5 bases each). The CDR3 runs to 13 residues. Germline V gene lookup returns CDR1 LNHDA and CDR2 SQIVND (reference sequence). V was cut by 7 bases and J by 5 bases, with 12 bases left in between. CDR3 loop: CASKRLGDNEQFF. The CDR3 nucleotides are TGTGCCAGTAAGAGGTTGGGGGACAATGAGCAGTTCTTC.

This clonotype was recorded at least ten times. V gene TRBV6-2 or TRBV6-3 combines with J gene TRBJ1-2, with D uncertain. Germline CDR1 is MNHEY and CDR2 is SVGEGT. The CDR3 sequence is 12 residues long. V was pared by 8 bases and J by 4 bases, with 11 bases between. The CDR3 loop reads CASRPMGYGYTF. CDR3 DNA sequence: TGTGCCAGCCGCCCGATGGGCTATGGCTACACCTTC.

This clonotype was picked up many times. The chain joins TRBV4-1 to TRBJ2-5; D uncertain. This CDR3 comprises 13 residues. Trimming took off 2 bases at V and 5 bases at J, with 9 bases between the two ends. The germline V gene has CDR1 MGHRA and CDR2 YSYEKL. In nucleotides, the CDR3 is TGCGCCAGCAGCCAAACCGCGAGGGAGACCCAGTACTTC. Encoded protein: CASSQTARETQYF.

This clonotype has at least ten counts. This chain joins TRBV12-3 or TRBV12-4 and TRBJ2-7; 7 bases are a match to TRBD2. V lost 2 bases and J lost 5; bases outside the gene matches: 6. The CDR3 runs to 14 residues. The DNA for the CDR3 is TGTGCCAGCAGTTTAAATGGCGGGAGTCACGAGCAGTACTTC. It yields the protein CASSLNGGSHEQYF.

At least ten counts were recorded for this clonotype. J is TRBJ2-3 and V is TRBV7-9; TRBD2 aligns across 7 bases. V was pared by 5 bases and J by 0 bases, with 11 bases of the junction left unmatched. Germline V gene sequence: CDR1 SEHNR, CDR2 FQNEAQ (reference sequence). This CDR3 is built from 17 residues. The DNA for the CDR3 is TGTGCCAGCAGCCCGCGGGGTAGCGGGTCTAGCACAGATACGCAGTATTTT. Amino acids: CASSPRGSGSSTDTQYF.

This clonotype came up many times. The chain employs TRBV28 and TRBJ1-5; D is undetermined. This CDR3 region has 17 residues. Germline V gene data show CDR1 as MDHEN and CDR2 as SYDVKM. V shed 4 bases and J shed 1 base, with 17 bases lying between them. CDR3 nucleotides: TGTGCCAGCAGTTACACAGAGGTCCTGAAAAGCAATCAGCCCCAGCATTTT. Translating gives CASSYTEVLKSNQPQHF. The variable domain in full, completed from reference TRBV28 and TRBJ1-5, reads DVKVTQSSRYLVKRTGEKVFLECVQDMDHENMFWYRQDPGLGLRLIYFSYDVKMKEKGDIPEGYSVSREKKERFSLILESASTNQTSMYLCASSYTEVLKSNQPQHFGDGTRLSIL.

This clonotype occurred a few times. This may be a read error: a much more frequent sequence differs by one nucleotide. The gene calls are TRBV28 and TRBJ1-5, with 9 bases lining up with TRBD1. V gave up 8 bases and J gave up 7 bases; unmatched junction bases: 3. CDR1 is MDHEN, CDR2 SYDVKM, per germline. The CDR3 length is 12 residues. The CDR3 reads CASGQGPQPQHF. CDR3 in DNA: TGTGCCAGCGGACAGGGGCCACAGCCCCAGCATTTT.

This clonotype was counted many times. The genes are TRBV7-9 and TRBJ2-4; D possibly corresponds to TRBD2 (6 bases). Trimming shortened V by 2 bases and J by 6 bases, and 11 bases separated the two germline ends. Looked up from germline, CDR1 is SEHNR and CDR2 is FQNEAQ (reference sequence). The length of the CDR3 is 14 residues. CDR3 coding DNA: TGTGCCAGCAGCTTATTCCAGGGAGGAAACATTCAGTACTTC. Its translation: CASSLFQGGNIQYF. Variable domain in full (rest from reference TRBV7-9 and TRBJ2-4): DTGVSQNPRHKITKRGQNVTFRCDPISEHNRLYWYRQTLGQGPEFLTYFQNEAQLEKSRLLSDRFSAERPKGSFSTLEIQRTEQGDSAMYLCASSLFQGGNIQYFGAGTRLSVL.

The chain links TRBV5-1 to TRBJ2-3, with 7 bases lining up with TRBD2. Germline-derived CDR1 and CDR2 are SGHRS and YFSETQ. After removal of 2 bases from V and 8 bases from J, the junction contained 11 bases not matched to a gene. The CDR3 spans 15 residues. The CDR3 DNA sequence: TGCGCCAGCAGCTTCGATTCGGCGGGAGAGGGTACGCAGTATTTT. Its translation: CASSFDSAGEGTQYF.

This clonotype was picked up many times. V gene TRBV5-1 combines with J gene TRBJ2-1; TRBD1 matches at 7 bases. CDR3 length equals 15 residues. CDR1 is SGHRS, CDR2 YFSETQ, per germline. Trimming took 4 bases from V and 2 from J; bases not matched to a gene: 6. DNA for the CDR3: TGCGCCAGCAGCACACAGGGGACCACCTACAATGAGCAGTTCTTC. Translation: CASSTQGTTYNEQFF.

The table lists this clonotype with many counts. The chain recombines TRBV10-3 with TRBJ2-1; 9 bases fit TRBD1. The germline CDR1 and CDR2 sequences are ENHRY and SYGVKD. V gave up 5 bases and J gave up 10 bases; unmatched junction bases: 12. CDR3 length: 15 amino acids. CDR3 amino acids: CAISPTGGVWGEQFF. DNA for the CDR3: TGTGCCATCAGTCCGACAGGGGGAGTCTGGGGAGAGCAGTTCTTC.

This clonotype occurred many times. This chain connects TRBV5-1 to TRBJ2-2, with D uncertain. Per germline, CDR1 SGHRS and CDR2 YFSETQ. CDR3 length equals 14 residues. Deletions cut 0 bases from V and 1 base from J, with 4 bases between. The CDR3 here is CASSLDQNTGELFF. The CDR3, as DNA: TGCGCCAGCAGCTTGGATCAGAACACCGGGGAGCTGTTTTTT.

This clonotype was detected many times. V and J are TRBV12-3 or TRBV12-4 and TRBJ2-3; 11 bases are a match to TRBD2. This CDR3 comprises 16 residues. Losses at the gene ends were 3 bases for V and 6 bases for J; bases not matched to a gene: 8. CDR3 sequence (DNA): TGTGCCAGCAGTTTGGGGACTAGCGGAACTAGGGATACGCAGTATTTT. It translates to CASSLGTSGTRDTQYF.

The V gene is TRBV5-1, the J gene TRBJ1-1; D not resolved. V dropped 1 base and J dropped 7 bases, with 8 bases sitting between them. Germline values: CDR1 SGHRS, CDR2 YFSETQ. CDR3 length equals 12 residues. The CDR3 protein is CASSLWGDEAFF. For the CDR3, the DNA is TGCGCCAGCAGCTTGTGGGGAGATGAAGCTTTCTTT.

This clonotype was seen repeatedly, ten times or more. The CDR3: CASSYGTTNQPQHF. CDR3 nucleotides: TGTGCCAGCAGCTACGGGACAACGAATCAGCCCCAGCATTTT. V is TRBV7-2 and J is TRBJ1-5, with D maybe TRBD1 (6 bases). CDR3 length equals 14 residues. Between the trimmed V and J ends, which lost 4 bases and 4 bases, there was a span of 11 bases. The germline CDR1 and CDR2 sequences are SGHTA and FQGNSA.

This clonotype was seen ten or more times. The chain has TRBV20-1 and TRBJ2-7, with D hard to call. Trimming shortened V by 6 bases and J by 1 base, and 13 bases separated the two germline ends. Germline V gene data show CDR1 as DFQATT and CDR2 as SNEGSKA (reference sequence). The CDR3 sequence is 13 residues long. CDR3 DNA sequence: TGCAGTGCATTCCCCCTGGCATCCTACGAGCAGTACTTC. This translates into CSAFPLASYEQYF.